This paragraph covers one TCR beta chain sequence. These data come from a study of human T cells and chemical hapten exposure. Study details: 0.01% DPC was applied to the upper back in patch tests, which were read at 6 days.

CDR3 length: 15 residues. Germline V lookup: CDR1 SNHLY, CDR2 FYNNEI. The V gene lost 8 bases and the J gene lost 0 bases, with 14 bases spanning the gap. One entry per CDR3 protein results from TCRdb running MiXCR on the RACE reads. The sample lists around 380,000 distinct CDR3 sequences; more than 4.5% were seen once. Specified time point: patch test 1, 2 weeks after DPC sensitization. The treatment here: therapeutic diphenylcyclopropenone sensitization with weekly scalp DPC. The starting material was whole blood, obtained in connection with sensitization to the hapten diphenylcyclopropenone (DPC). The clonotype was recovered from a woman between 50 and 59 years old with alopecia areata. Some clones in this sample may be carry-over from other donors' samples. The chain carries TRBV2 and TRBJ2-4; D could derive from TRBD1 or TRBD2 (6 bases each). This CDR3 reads CASRGQTLAKNIQYF. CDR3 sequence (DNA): TGTGCCAGCCGGGGGCAGACCCTAGCCAAAAACATTCAGTACTTC. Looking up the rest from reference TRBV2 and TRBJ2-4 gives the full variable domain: EPEVTQTPSHQVTQMGQEVILRCVPISNHLYFYWYRQILGQKVEFLVSFYNNEISEKSEIFDDQFSVERPDGSNFTLKIRSTKLEDSAMYFCASRGQTLAKNIQYFGAGTRLSVL.